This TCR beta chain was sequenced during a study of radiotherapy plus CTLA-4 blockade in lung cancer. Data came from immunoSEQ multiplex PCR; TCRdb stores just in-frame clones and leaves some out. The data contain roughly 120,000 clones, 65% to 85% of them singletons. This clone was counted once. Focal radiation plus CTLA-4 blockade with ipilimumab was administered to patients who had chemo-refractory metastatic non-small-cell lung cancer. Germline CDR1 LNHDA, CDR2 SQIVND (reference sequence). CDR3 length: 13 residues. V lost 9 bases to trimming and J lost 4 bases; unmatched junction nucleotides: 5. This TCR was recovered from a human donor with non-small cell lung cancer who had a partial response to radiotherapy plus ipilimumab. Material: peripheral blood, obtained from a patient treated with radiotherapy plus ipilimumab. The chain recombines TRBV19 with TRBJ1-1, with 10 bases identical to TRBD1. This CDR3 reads CASWDRGPTEAFF. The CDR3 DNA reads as TGTGCCAGCTGGGACAGGGGACCCACTGAAGCTTTCTTT.